This T cell receptor (beta chain) was observed in a study of response to subunit inactivated influenza vaccine. This clonotype was recorded a few times. Its antigen remains unidentified. TCRdb reprocessed the RT-PCR reads with MiXCR, giving one entry per CDR3 protein. Here the sample spans over 800,000 distinct CDR3 sequences, 21% being singletons. Study findings and constraints: Authors suggested each seasonal influenza vaccination recruits few new T cells.

The trim removed 2 bases at V and 2 bases at J, leaving 1 base unmatched. This CDR3 has 13 amino acids. CDR1 is SQVTM, CDR2 ANQGSEA, per germline. V usage is TRBV29-1 and J usage is TRBJ1-2, with 8 nucleotides matching TRBD1. The sample was PBMCs from blood, taken roughly 5 days after vaccination. The sequence was obtained from a man aged 50-60 years who received an inactivated influenza vaccine. CDR3 amino acids: CSVERQGNYGYTF. In nucleotides, the CDR3 is TGCAGCGTTGAACGACAGGGGAACTATGGCTACACCTTC.